In this sample, the clone carrying this T cell receptor (beta chain) turned up many times. TCRdb reanalysed the RT-PCR reads using MiXCR and keeps one entry per CDR3 protein. The table lists about 680,000 distinct CDR3 sequences, 14% of them singletons. The germline V gene has CDR1 SGHRS and CDR2 YFSETQ. V lost 4 bases and J 7 bases, leaving 17 bases between the germline ends. This CDR3 is built from 15 residues. This sequence originates from a female donor in good health, serving as a healthy control. The gene calls are TRBV5-1 and TRBJ1-4; D possibly corresponds to TRBD1 (5 bases). Sequenced sample: memory CD4+ T cells from blood. CDR3 protein: CASSAGLAGGEKLFF. In DNA form, the CDR3 reads TGCGCCAGCAGCGCGGGACTAGCGGGAGGTGAAAAACTGTTTTTT.